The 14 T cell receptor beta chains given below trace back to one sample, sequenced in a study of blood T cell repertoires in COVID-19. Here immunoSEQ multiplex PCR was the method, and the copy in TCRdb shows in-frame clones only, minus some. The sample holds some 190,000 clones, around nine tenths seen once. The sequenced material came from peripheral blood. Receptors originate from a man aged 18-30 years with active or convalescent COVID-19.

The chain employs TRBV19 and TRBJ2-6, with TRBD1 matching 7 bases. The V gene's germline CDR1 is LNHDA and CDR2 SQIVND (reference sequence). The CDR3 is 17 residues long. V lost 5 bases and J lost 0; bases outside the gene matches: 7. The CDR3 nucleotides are TGTGCCAGTAGTCCGGGACAGTGGTCCTCTGGGGCCAACGTCCTGACTTTC. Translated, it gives CASSPGQWSSGANVLTF.

Here the CDR3 reads CASSVGPQEGYTF. The CDR3 nucleotides are TGTGCCAGCAGTGTGGGCCCTCAGGAAGGCTACACCTTC. This rearrangement joins TRBV2 to TRBJ1-2; D gene ambiguous. The length of the CDR3 is 13 residues. Per germline, CDR1 SNHLY and CDR2 FYNNEI. V lost 4 bases to trimming and J lost 8 bases, with 14 bases between them. The whole variable domain, filled in from reference TRBV2 and TRBJ1-2, reads EPEVTQTPSHQVTQMGQEVILRCVPISNHLYFYWYRQILGQKVEFLVSFYNNEISEKSEIFDDQFSVERPDGSNFTLKIRSTKLEDSAMYFCASSVGPQEGYTFGSGTRLTVV.

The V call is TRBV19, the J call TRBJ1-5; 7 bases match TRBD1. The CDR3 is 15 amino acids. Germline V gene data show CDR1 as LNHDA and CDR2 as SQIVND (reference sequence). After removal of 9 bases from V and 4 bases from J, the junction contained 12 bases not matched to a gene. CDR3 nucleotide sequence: TGTGCCAGCCAGGACAGGCCCAATTCGAATCAGCCCCAGCATTTT. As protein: CASQDRPNSNQPQHF.

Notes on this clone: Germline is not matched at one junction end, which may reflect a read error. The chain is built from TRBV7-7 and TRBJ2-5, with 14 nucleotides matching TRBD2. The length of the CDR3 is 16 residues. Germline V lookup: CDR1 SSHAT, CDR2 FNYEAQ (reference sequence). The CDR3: CASSLGTSGRAETQYF. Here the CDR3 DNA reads TGTGCTAGCAGCTTAGGGACTAGCGGGAGAGCAGAGACCCAGTACTTC.

CDR3 DNA: TGTGCCAGCAGCCTTGGAGGACAGGGATTTTTTCAGCCCCAGCATTTT. Encoded protein: CASSLGGQGFFQPQHF. The chain uses TRBV5-8 and TRBJ1-5, with 8 bases that match TRBD1. V was pared by 4 bases and J by 6 bases, with 12 bases of the junction left unmatched. Germline V CDR1 and CDR2: SGHTS, YDEGEE. The CDR3 runs to 16 residues.

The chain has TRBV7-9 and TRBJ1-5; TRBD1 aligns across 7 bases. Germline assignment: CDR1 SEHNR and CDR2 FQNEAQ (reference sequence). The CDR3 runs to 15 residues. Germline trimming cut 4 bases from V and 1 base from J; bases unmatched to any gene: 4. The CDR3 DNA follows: TGTGCCAGCAGCTCGACGGACAGGAGCAATCAGCCCCAGCATTTT. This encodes CASSSTDRSNQPQHF.

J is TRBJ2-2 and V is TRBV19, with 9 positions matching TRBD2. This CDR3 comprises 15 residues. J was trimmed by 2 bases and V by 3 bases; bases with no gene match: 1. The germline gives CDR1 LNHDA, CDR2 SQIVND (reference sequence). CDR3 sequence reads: CASSMTSGNTGELFF. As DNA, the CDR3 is TGTGCCAGTAGTATGACTAGCGGTAACACCGGGGAGCTGTTTTTT.

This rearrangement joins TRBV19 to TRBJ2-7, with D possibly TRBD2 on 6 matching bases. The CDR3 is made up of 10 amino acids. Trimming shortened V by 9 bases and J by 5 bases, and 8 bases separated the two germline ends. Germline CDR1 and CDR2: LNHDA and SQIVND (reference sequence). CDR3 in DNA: TGTGCCAGCCGCGGGGACGAGCAGTACTTC. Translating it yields CASRGDEQYF.

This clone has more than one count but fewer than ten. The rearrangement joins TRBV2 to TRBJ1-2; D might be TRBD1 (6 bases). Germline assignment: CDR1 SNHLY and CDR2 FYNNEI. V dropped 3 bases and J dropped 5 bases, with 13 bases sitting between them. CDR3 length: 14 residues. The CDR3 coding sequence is TGTGCCAGCAGTGAGTCAGCCGGACAGTATGGCTACACCTTC. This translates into CASSESAGQYGYTF.

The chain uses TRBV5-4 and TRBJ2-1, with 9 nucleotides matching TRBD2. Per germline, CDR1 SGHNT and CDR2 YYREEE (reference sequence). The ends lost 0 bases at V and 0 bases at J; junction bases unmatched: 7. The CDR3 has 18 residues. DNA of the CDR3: TGTGCCAGCAGCTTGGGAGCGACTAGCGGCGTCTCCTACAATGAGCAGTTCTTC. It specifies CASSLGATSGVSYNEQFF.

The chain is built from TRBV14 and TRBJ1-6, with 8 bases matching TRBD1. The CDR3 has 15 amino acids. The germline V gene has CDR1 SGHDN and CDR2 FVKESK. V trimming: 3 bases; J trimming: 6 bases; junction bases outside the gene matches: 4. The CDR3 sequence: CASSQDRVINSPLHF. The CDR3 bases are TGTGCCAGCAGCCAGGACAGGGTGATTAATTCACCCCTCCACTTT.

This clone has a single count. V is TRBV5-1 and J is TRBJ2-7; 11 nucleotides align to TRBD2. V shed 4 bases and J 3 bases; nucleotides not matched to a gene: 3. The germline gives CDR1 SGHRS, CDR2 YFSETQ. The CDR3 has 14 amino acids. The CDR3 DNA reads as TGCGCCAGCAGCGCAACTAGCGGGGGCTACGAGCAGTACTTC. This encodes CASSATSGGYEQYF.

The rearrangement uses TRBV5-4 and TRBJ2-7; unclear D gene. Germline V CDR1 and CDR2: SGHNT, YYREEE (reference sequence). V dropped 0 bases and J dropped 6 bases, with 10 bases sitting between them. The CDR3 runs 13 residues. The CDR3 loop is CASSLVRGSEQYF. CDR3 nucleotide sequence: TGTGCCAGCAGCTTGGTTAGAGGTTCCGAGCAGTACTTC. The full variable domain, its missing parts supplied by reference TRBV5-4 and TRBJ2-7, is ETGVTQSPTHLIKTRGQQVTLRCSSQSGHNTVSWYQQALGQGPQFIFQYYREEENGRGNFPPRFSGLQFPNYSSELNVNALELDDSALYLCASSLVRGSEQYFGPGTRLTVT.

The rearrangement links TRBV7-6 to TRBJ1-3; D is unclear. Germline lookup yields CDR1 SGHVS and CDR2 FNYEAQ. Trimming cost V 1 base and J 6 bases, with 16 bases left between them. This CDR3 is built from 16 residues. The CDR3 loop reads CASSLVGRREANTIYF. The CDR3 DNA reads TGTGCCAGCAGCTTAGTCGGTCGACGGGAGGCAAACACCATATATTTT.